This T cell receptor (beta chain) derives from a study of blood T cells in healthy people across ages. The CDR3 is made up of 11 amino acids. Germline V lookup: CDR1 GTSNPN, CDR2 SVGIG (reference sequence). This clonotype has just a few counts. A much larger clone sits a single nucleotide away, making a read error possible. Then a second PCR, running roughly 7 to 11 cycles, was carried out with a sample-barcoded 5' primer and a J-beta primer mix. TCRdb called the 5' RACE reads again in MiXCR, with one record for every CDR3 protein. The sample consists of around 1.5 million distinct CDR3 sequences, approximately 32% of them appearing once. Per-sample PBMC isolation yielded at least 6.5 million cells.

This clonotype was sampled from a woman in her twenties or thirties in good health. The chain employs TRBV30 and TRBJ2-4, with D hard to call. The J call is in doubt because the DNA end fits TRBJ2-7 better. Sequenced sample: blood. The CDR3 is CAWSVMNEQYF. The CDR3 nucleotides read TGTGCCTGGAGTGTAATGAACGAGCAGTACTTC.